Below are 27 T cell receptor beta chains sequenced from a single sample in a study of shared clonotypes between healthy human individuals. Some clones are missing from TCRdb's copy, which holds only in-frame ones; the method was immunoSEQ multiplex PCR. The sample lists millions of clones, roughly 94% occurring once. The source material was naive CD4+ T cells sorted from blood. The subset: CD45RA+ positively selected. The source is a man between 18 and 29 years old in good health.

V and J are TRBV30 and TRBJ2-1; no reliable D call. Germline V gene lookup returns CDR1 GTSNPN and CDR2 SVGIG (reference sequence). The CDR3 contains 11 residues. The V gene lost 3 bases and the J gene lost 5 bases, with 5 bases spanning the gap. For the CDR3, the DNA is TGTGCCTGGAGAGGAAACAATGAGCAGTTCTTC. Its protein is CAWRGNNEQFF.

As DNA, the CDR3 is TGTGCCAGCAGGGGGGGAGACAGAGCTAACTATGGCTACACCTTC. Its translation is CASRGGDRANYGYTF. The rearrangement joins TRBV6-5 to TRBJ1-2; maybe TRBD1 (5 bases). V lost 6 bases and J 0 bases, leaving 14 bases between the germline ends. The CDR3 has 15 residues. In germline, CDR1 is MNHEY, CDR2 SVGAGI.

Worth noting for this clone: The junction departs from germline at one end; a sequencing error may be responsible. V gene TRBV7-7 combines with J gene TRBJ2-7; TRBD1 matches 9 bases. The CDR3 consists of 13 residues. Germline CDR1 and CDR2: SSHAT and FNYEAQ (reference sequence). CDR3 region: CASSWGQGGEQYF. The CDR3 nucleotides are TGTGCTAGCAGCTGGGGACAGGGTGGCGAGCAGTACTTC.

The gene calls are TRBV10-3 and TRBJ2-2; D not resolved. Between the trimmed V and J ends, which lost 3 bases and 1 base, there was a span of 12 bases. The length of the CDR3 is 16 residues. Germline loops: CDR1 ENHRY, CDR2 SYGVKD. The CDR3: CAISDRHPMNTGELFF. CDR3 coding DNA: TGTGCCATCAGTGATCGACACCCGATGAACACCGGGGAGCTGTTTTTT.

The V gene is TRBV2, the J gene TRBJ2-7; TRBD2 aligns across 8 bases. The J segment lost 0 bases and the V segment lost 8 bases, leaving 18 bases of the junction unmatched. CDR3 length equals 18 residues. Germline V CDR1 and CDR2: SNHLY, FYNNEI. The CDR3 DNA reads TGTGCCAGCTCACGCGAAAGGACTAGCCCCGCAAACTCCTACGAGCAGTACTTC. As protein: CASSRERTSPANSYEQYF.

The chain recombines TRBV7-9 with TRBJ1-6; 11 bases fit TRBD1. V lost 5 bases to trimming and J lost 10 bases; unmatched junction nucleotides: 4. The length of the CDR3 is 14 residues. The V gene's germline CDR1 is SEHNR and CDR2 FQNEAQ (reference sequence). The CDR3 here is CASSLGTGGSPLHF. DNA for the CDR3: TGTGCCAGCAGCCTAGGGACAGGGGGATCACCCCTCCACTTT.

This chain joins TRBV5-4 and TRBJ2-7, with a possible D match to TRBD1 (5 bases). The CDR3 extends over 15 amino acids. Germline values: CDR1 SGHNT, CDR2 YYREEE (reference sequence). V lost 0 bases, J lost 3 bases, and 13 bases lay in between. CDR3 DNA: TGTGCCAGCAGCTTGGATCAGGGAATAAGCTACGAGCAGTACTTC. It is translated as CASSLDQGISYEQYF.

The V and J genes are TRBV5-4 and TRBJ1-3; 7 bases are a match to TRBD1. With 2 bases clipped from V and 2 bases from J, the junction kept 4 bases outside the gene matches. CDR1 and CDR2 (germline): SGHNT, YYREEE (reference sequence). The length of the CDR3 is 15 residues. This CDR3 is CASSLGGQPGNTIYF. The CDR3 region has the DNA TGTGCCAGCAGCTTAGGGGGACAGCCTGGAAACACCATATATTTT.

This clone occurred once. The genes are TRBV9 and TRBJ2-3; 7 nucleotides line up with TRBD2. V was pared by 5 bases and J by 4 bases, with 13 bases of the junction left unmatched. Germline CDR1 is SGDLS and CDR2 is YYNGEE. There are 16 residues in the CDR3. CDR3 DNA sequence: TGTGCCAGCAGTGACAGCGCGGGAGTTGTAGCAGATACGCAGTATTTT. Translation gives CASSDSAGVVADTQYF. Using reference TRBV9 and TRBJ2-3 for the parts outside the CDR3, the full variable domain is DSGVTQTPKHLITATGQRVTLRCSPRSGDLSVYWYQQSLDQGLQFLIQYYNGEERAKGNILERFSAQQFPDLHSELNLSSLELGDSALYFCASSDSAGVVADTQYFGPGTRLTVL.

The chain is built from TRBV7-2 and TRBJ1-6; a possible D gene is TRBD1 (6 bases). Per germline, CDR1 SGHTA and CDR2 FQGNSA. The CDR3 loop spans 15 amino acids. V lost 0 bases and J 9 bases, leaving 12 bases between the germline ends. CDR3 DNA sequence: TGTGCCAGCAGCTTAGCGGGGCAGGGGATTTCACCCCTCCACTTT. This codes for CASSLAGQGISPLHF.

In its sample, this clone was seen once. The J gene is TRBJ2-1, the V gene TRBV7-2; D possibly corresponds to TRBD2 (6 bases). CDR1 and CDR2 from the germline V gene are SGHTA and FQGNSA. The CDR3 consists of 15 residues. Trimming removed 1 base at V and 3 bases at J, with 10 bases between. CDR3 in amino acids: CASSLGLARYNEQFF. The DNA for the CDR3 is TGTGCCAGCAGCTTAGGTCTAGCGCGCTACAATGAGCAGTTCTTC.

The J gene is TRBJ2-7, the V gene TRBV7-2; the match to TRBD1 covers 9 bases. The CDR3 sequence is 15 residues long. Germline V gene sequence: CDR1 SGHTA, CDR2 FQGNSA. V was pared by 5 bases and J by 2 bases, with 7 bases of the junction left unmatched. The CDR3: CASSPRTGATYEQYF. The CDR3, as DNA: TGTGCCAGCAGCCCCAGGACAGGGGCGACCTACGAGCAGTACTTC. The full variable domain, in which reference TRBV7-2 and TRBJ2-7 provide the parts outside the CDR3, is GAGVSQSPSNKVTEKGKDVELRCDPISGHTALYWYRQSLGQGLEFLIYFQGNSAPDKSGLPSDRFSAERTGGSVSTLTIQRTQQEDSAVYLCASSPRTGATYEQYFGPGTRLTVT.

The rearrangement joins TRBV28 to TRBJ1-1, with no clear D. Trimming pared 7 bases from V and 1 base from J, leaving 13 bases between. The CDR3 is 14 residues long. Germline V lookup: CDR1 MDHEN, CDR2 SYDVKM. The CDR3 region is CASISSIGNTEAFF. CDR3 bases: TGTGCCAGCATTTCTTCGATAGGGAACACTGAAGCTTTCTTT.

CDR3 coding DNA: TGTGCCAGCAGCCGACAGTACGCGAACACCGGGGAGCTGTTTTTT. Translation gives CASSRQYANTGELFF. This chain joins TRBV14 and TRBJ2-2; a weak D match, TRBD1 (5 bases). Germline V gene sequence: CDR1 SGHDN, CDR2 FVKESK. CDR3 size: 15 residues. V was trimmed by 4 bases and J by 0 bases, leaving 9 bases between them. Based on the CDR3 plus reference TRBV14 and TRBJ2-2, the full variable domain is EAGVTQFPSHSVIEKGQTVTLRCDPISGHDNLYWYRRVMGKEIKFLLHFVKESKQDESGMPNNRFLAERTGGTYSTLKVQPAELEDSGVYFCASSRQYANTGELFFGEGSRLTVL.

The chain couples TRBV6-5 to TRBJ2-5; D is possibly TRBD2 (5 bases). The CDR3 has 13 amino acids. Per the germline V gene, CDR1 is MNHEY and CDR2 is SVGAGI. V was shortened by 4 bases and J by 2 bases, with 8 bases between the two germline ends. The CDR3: CASSLERQETQYF. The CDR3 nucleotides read TGTGCCAGCAGTTTGGAGCGGCAAGAGACCCAGTACTTC.

The CDR3 coding sequence is TGTGCCAGCAGCTTGGGGTCCGGCGGGAGTGGGTACGAGCAGTACTTC. Translating gives CASSLGSGGSGYEQYF. This chain uses TRBV5-4 with TRBJ2-7, with 7 bases that match TRBD2. Germline lookup yields CDR1 SGHNT and CDR2 YYREEE (reference sequence). The V and J ends lost 0 bases and 4 bases, in that order; junction bases with no gene match: 10. The CDR3 is 16 amino acids.

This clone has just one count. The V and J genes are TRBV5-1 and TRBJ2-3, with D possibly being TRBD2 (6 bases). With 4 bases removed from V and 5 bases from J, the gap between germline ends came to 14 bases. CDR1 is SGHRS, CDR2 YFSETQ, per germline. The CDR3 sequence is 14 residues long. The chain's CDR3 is CASSRDSGGDTQYF. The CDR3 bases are TGCGCCAGCAGCCGGGACTCCGGGGGAGATACGCAGTATTTT.

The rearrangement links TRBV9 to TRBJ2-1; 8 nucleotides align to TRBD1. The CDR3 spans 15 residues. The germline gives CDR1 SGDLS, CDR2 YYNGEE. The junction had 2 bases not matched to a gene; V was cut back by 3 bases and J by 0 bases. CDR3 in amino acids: CASSAQGDSYNEQFF. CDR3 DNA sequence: TGTGCCAGCAGCGCACAGGGGGACTCCTACAATGAGCAGTTCTTC.

CDR3 in DNA: TGTGCCTGGCGACTAGCGGGAGGGATTTGGGGGGATACGCAGTATTTT. Translation gives CAWRLAGGIWGDTQYF. The chain is built from TRBV30 and TRBJ2-3; TRBD2 matches 14 bases. The CDR3 is 16 residues long. V lost 5 bases to trimming and J lost 6 bases; unmatched junction nucleotides: 10. Germline CDR1 and CDR2: GTSNPN and SVGIG (reference sequence).

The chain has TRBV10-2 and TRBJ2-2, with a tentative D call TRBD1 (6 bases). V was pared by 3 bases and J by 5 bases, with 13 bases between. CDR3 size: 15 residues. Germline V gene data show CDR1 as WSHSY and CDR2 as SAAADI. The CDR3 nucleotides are TGCGCCAGCAGTGAATCCAGGGGCGGTACCGGGGAGCTGTTTTTT. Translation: CASSESRGGTGELFF.

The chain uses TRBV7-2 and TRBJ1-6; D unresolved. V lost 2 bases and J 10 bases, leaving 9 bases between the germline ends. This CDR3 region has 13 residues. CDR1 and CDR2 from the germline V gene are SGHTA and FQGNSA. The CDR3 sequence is CASSLSRLSPLHF. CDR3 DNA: TGTGCCAGCAGCTTATCCCGCTTATCACCCCTCCACTTT.

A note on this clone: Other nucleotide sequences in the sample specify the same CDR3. Written as DNA, the CDR3 is TGTGCCAGCAGCTCCCTTGGGTATAGCAATCAGCCCCAGCATTTT. It codes for CASSSLGYSNQPQHF. This chain links TRBV7-2 with TRBJ1-5; D gene uncertain. The ends were cut back, 4 bases at V and 0 bases at J, with 10 bases in the middle. The CDR3 is 15 residues long. Germline V gives CDR1 SGHTA, CDR2 FQGNSA. Full variable domain (missing parts from reference TRBV7-2 and TRBJ1-5): GAGVSQSPSNKVTEKGKDVELRCDPISGHTALYWYRQSLGQGLEFLIYFQGNSAPDKSGLPSDRFSAERTGGSVSTLTIQRTQQEDSAVYLCASSSLGYSNQPQHFGDGTRLSIL.

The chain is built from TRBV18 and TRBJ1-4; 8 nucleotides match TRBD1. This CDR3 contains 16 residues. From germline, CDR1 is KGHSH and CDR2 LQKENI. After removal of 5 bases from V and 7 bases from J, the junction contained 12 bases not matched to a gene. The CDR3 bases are TGTGCCAGCTCAAAAACCACGCAGGGGGCTTTTGAAAAACTGTTTTTT. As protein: CASSKTTQGAFEKLFF.

CDR3 nucleotides: TGTGCCAGCAGTGCCGGGATGGGGAGTTCACCCCTCCACTTT. As protein: CASSAGMGSSPLHF. The rearrangement links TRBV2 to TRBJ1-6; D is ambiguous. The CDR3 spans 14 residues. The germline V gene encodes CDR1 SNHLY and CDR2 FYNNEI. V lost 4 bases and J 9 bases, leaving 13 bases between the germline ends.

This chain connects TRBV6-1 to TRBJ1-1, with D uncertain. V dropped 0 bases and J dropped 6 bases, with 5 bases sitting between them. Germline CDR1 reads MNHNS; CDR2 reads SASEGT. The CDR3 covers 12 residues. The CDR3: CASSEAYAEAFF. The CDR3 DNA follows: TGTGCCAGCAGTGAAGCTTACGCTGAAGCTTTCTTT.

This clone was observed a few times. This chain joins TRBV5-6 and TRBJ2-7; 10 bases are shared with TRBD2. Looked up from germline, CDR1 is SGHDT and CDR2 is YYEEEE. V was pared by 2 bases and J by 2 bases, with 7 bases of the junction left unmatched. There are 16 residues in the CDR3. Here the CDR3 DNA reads TGTGCCAGCAGCTTTGGAGGACTAGCGGTTACCTACGAGCAGTACTTC. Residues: CASSFGGLAVTYEQYF.

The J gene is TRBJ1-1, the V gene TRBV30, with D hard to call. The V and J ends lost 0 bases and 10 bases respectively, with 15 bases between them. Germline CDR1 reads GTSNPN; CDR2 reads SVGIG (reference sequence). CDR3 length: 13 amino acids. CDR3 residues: CAWSVLGPVGAFF. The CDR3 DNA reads TGTGCCTGGAGTGTACTCGGGCCTGTGGGAGCTTTCTTT.